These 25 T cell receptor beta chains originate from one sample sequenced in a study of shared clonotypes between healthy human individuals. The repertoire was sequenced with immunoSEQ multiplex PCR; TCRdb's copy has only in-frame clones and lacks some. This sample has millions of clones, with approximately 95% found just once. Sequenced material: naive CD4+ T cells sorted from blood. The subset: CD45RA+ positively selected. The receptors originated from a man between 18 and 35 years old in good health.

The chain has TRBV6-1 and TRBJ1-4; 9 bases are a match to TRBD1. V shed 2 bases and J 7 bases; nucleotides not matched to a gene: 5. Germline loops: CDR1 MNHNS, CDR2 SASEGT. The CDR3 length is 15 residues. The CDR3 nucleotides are TGTGCCAGCAGTGAATTCGGACAGGGGTTTGAAAAACTGTTTTTT. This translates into CASSEFGQGFEKLFF.

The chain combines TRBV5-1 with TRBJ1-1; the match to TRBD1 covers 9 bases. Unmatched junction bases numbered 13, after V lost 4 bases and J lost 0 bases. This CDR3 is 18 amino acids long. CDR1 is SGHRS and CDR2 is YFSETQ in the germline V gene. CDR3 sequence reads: CASSQTSGQGTLNTEAFF. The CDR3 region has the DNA TGCGCCAGCAGCCAGACGAGTGGACAGGGGACCTTGAACACTGAAGCTTTCTTT. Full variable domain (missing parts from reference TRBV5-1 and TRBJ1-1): KAGVTQTPRYLIKTRGQQVTLSCSPISGHRSVSWYQQTPGQGLQFLFEYFSETQRNKGNFPGRFSGRQFSNSRSEMNVSTLELGDSALYLCASSQTSGQGTLNTEAFFGQGTRLTVV.

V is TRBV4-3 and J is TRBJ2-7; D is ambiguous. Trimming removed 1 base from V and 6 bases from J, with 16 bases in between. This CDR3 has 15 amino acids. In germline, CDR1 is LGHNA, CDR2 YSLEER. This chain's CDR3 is CASSQVGLVSGEQYF. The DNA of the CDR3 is TGCGCCAGCAGCCAAGTTGGTTTAGTCTCGGGCGAGCAGTACTTC.

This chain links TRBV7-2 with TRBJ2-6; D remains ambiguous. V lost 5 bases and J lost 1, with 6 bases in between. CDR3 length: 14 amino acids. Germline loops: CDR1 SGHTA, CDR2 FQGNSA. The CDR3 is CASSGRSGANVLTF. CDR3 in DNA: TGTGCCAGCAGCGGAAGGTCTGGGGCCAACGTCCTGACTTTC.

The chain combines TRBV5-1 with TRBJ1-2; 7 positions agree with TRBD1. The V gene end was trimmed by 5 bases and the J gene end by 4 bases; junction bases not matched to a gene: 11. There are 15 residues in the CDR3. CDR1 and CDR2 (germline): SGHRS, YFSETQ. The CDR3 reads CASRSSTGAVYGYTF. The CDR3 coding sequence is TGCGCCAGCAGGTCCAGTACAGGGGCCGTCTATGGCTACACCTTC.

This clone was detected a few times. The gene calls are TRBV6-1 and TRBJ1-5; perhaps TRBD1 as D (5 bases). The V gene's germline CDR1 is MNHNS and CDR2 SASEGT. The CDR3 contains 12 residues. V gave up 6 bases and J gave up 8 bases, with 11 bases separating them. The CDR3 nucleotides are TGTGCCAGCAGAAATCAGGGTGAGCCCCAGCATTTT. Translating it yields CASRNQGEPQHF.

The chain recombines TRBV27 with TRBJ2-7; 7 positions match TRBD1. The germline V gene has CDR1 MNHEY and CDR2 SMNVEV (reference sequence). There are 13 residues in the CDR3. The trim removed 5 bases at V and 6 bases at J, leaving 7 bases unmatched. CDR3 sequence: CASSPGTVGEQYF. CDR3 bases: TGTGCCAGCAGTCCCGGGACAGTCGGCGAGCAGTACTTC.

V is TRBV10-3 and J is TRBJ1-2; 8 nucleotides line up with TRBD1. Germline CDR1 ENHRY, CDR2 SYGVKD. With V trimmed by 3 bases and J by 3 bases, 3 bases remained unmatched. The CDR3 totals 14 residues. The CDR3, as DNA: TGTGCCATCAGTGAAACAGGGGGGGACTATGGCTACACCTTC. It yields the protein CAISETGGDYGYTF.

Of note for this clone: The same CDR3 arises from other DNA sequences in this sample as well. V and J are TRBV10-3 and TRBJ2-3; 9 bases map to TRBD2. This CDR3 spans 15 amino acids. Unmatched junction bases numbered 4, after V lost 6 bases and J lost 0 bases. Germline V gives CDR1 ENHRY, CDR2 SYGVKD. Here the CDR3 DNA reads TGTGCCATCAGCCCGGGACTAGCCAGCACAGATACGCAGTATTTT. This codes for CAISPGLASTDTQYF.

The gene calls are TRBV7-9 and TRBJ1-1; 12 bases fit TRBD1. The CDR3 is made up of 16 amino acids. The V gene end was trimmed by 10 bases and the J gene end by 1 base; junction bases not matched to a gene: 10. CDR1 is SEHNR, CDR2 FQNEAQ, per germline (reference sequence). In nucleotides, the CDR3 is TGTGCCACCACGGGGGGACAGGGGGCAAAGAACACTGAAGCTTTCTTT. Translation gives CATTGGQGAKNTEAFF.

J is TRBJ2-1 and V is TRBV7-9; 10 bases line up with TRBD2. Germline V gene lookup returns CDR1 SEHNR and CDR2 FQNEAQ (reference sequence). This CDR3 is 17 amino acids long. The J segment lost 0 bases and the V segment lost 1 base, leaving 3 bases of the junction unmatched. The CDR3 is CASSLGASGGSYNEQFF. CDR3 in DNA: TGTGCCAGCAGCTTAGGGGCTAGCGGGGGCTCCTACAATGAGCAGTTCTTC. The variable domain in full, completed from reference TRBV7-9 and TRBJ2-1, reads DTGVSQNPRHKITKRGQNVTFRCDPISEHNRLYWYRQTLGQGPEFLTYFQNEAQLEKSRLLSDRFSAERPKGSFSTLEIQRTEQGDSAMYLCASSLGASGGSYNEQFFGPGTRLTVL.

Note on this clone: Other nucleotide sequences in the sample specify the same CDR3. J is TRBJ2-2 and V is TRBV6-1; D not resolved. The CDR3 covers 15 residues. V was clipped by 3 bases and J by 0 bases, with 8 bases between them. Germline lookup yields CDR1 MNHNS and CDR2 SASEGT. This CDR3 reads CASSEGGANTGELFF. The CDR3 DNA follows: TGTGCCAGCAGTGAGGGTGGCGCGAACACCGGGGAGCTGTTTTTT.

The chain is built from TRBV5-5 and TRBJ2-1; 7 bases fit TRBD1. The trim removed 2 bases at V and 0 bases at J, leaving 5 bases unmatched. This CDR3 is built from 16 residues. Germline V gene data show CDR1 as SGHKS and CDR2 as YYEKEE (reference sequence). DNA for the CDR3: TGTGCCAGCAGCTTAGGACAGGCAAACTCCTACAATGAGCAGTTCTTC. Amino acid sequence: CASSLGQANSYNEQFF.

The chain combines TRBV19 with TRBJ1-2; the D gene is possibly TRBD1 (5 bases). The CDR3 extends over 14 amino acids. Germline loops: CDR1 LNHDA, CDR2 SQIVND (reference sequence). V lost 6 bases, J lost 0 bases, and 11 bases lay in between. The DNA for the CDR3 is TGTGCCAGTAGAGGGAGGGGCACTAACTATGGCTACACCTTC. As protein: CASRGRGTNYGYTF. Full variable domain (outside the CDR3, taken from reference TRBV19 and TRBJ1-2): DGGITQSPKYLFRKEGQNVTLSCEQNLNHDAMYWYRQDPGQGLRLIYYSQIVNDFQKGDIAEGYSVSREKKESFPLTVTSAQKNPTAFYLCASRGRGTNYGYTFGSGTRLTVV.

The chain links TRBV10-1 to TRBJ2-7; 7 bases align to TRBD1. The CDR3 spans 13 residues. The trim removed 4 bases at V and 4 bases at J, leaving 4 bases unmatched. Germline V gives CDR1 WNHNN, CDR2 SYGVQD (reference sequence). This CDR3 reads CASSATGVYEQYF. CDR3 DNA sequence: TGCGCCAGCAGTGCAACAGGGGTTTACGAGCAGTACTTC.

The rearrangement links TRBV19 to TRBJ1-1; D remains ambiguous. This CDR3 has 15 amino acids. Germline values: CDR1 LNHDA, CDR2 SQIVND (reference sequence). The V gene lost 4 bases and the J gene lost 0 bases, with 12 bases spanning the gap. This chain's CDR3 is CASSTAGRLNTEAFF. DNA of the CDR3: TGTGCCAGTAGTACCGCGGGGAGACTGAACACTGAAGCTTTCTTT.

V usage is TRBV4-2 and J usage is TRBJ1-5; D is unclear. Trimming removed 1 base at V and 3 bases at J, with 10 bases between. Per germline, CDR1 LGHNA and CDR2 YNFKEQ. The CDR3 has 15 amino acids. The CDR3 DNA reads TGTGCCAGCAGCCAAGTTAGTGATTACAATCAGCCCCAGCATTTT. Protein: CASSQVSDYNQPQHF.

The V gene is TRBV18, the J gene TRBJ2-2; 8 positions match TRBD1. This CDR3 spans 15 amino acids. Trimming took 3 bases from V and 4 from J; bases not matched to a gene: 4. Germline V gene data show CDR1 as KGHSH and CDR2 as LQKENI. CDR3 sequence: CASSPFGTGTGELFF. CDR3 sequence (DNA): TGTGCCAGCTCACCTTTCGGGACAGGCACCGGGGAGCTGTTTTTT.

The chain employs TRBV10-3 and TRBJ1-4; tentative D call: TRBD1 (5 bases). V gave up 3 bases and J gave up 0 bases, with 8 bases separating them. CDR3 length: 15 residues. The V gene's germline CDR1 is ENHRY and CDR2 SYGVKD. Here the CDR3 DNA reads TGTGCCATCAGTGAACGAGGGGCAACTAATGAAAAACTGTTTTTT. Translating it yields CAISERGATNEKLFF.

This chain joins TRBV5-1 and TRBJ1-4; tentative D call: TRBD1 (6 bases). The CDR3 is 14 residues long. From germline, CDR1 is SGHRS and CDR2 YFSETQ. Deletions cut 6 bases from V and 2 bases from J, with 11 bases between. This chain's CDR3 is CASTSGQTNEKLFF. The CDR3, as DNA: TGCGCCAGCACCTCCGGACAGACTAATGAAAAACTGTTTTTT.

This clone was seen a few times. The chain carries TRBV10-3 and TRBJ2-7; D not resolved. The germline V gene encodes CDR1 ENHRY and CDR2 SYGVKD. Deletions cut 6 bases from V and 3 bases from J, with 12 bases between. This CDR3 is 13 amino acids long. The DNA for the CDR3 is TGTGCCATCAGACCAACTGATTACTACGAGCAGTACTTC. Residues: CAIRPTDYYEQYF.

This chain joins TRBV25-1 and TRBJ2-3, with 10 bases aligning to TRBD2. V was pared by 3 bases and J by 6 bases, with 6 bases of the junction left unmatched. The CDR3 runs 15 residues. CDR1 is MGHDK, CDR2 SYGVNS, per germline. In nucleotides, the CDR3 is TGTGCCAGCAGTGACCCAGCGGGAGGGGTGGATACGCAGTATTTT. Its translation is CASSDPAGGVDTQYF.

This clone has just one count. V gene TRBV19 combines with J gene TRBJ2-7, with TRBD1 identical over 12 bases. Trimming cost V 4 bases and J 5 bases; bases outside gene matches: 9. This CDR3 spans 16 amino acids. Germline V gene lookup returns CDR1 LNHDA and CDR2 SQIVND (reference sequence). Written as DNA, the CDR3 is TGTGCCAGTAGTACCGGGGGGACAGGGGGCCGACACGAGCAGTACTTC. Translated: CASSTGGTGGRHEQYF.

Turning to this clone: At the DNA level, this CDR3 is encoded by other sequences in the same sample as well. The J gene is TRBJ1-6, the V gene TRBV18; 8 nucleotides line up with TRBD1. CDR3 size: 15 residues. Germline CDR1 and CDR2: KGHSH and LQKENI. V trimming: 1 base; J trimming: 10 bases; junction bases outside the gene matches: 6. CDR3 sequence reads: CASSPLGQGDSPLHF. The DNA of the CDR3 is TGTGCCAGCTCACCACTTGGACAGGGCGACTCACCCCTCCACTTT.

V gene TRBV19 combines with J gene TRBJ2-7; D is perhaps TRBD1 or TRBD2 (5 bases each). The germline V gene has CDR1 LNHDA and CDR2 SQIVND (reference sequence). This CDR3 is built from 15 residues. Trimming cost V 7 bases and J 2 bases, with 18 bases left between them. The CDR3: CASKSRAGSTYEQYF. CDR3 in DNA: TGTGCCAGTAAATCTAGGGCAGGGAGCACCTACGAGCAGTACTTC.